This T cell receptor (beta chain) stems from a study of T cell repertoires in cytomegalovirus infection. Findings of the study overall: The study identified carriers of CMV plus the relevant HLA from cumulative public TCR beta family frequency.

This clonotype appeared many times. Antigen specificity is unknown. TCRdb re-called the reads with MiXCR, one entry per CDR3 protein. The sample shows more than 200,000 distinct CDR3 sequences, 9.1% of them seen only once. The germline V gene has CDR1 MRHNA and CDR2 SNTAGT. CDR3 size: 13 residues. V dropped 5 bases and J dropped 1 base, with 8 bases sitting between them. The clonotype comes from a human donor in good health (CMV status not recorded). Some clones in this sample may be carry-over from other donors' samples. The chain joins TRBV6-4 to TRBJ1-1, with D possibly matching TRBD1 (5 bases). Input material: PBMCs. The CDR3 reads CASSKTENTEAFF. The CDR3 DNA reads as TGTGCCAGCAGTAAGACAGAGAACACTGAAGCTTTCTTT.